This is a list of T cell receptor beta chains from one sample in a study of CXCR3-negative and CXCR3-positive naive CD8 T cells. TCRdb reprocessed the 5' RACE reads, with one entry per CDR3 protein and no DNA. The sample's table shows 3,600 or so distinct CDR3 sequences. What was sequenced was naive CXCR3- CD8+ T cells from blood. These receptors were collected from a human donor in good health. Some clones in this sample may be carry-over from other donors' samples. Both conserved end residues are part of each CDR3. Each record gives: clone size, V gene, J gene, CDR3 protein. Clone size, where shown, is once, few, many, or a class for clones that have expanded.

size: medium-sized; V: TRBV10-3; J: TRBJ1-2; CDR3: CAISEGGPEGYTF
size: medium-sized; V: TRBV4-2; J: TRBJ2-1; CDR3: CASSRMGVVSSYNEQFF
size: .; V: TRBV4-1; J: TRBJ1-1; CDR3: CASSQVQENTEAFF
size: medium-sized; V: TRBV29-1; J: TRBJ2-7; CDR3: CSVEAGGYEQYF
size: .; V: TRBV20-1; J: TRBJ2-2; CDR3: CSATDPGANTGELFF
size: medium-sized; V: TRBV27; J: TRBJ2-7; CDR3: CASSATGRAYEQYF
size: medium-sized; V: TRBV29-1; J: TRBJ2-5; CDR3: CSVEGRRETTETQYF
size: .; V: TRBV11-3; J: TRBJ2-4; CDR3: CASSPRVGRDIQYF
size: .; V: TRBV4-1; J: TRBJ2-5; CDR3: CASSDRELEETQYF
size: medium-sized; V: TRBV29-1; J: TRBJ2-1; CDR3: CSVLGTGDNSYNEQFF
size: medium-sized; V: TRBV7-8; J: TRBJ1-6; CDR3: CASSLGQGDNNSPLHF
size: medium-sized; V: TRBV29-1; J: TRBJ2-5; CDR3: CSVDNGGSQETQYF
size: medium-sized; V: TRBV29-1; J: TRBJ2-1; CDR3: CSVGLAVTYNEQFF
size: .; V: TRBV4-3; J: TRBJ2-7; CDR3: CASSRSGTSYEQYF
size: .; V: TRBV9; J: TRBJ1-2; CDR3: CASSVSEGKNYGYTF
size: .; V: TRBV27; J: TRBJ2-3; CDR3: CASSGLHAHDTQYF
size: medium-sized; V: TRBV25-1; J: TRBJ1-1; CDR3: CASSLSGTITEAFF
size: medium-sized; V: TRBV5-1; J: TRBJ2-1; CDR3: CASSAEGASYNEQFF
size: medium-sized; V: TRBV29-1; J: TRBJ2-1; CDR3: CSVTGTGSGREHNEQFF
size: medium-sized; V: TRBV4-1; J: TRBJ2-7; CDR3: CASSQGLAGGLEQYF
size: medium-sized; V: TRBV11-2; J: TRBJ1-5; CDR3: CASSSPKTGTRNQPQHF
size: .; V: TRBV4-3; J: TRBJ1-2; CDR3: CASSQDISPVTYGHTF
size: medium-sized; V: TRBV29-1; J: TRBJ1-2; CDR3: CSVHRAEGGYTF
size: .; V: TRBV4-1; J: TRBJ2-1; CDR3: CASSQDGASGSLSEQFF
size: medium-sized; V: TRBV7-9; J: TRBJ1-3; CDR3: CASSPTGTSGNTIYF
size: medium-sized; V: TRBV27; J: TRBJ2-3; CDR3: CASPPPGLAGVTDTQYF
size: medium-sized; V: TRBV4-1; J: TRBJ1-2; CDR3: CASSQLSSGDGYTF
size: .; V: TRBV14; J: TRBJ2-1; CDR3: CASSVILAGSYNEQFF
size: large; V: TRBV7-6; J: TRBJ1-1; CDR3: CASSLTEAATEAFF
size: .; V: TRBV7-2; J: TRBJ2-2; CDR3: CASSPRPLDLFTGELFF
size: medium-sized; V: TRBV29-1; J: TRBJ1-2; CDR3: CSVAGGGGYTF
size: .; V: TRBV4-3; J: TRBJ2-1; CDR3: CASSQDSGGSYNEQFF
size: .; V: TRBV6-5; J: TRBJ2-3; CDR3: CASSLSGEASTDTQYF
size: medium-sized; V: TRBV6-6; J: TRBJ2-1; CDR3: CASSHDQSSYNEQFF
size: medium-sized; V: TRBV18; J: TRBJ1-2; CDR3: CASSPPPGQANGYTF
size: medium-sized; V: TRBV4-1; J: TRBJ2-5; CDR3: CASSHQTDRETQYF
size: .; V: TRBV14; J: TRBJ2-5; CDR3: CASSLNEESQYF
size: medium-sized; V: TRBV25-1; J: TRBJ2-2; CDR3: CASSSVPGELFF
size: .; V: TRBV20-1; J: TRBJ2-3; CDR3: CSARVQGTDTQYF
size: .; V: TRBV7-9; J: TRBJ2-2; CDR3: CASSSSGTVNTGELFF
size: .; V: TRBV3-2; J: TRBJ1-4; CDR3: CASSQGSDEKLFF
size: .; V: TRBV5-6; J: TRBJ2-4; CDR3: CASSLGRVNIQYF
size: .; V: TRBV4-3; J: TRBJ2-1; CDR3: CASSQDYDTGSSYNEQFF
size: medium-sized; V: TRBV29-1; J: TRBJ2-1; CDR3: CSVDLGLAIYNEQFF
size: medium-sized; V: TRBV6-6; J: TRBJ2-5; CDR3: CASSFSGGKETQYF
size: .; V: TRBV7-9; J: TRBJ2-3; CDR3: CASSSPRSSGGATDTQYF
size: .; V: TRBV4-2; J: TRBJ2-1; CDR3: CASSQDLGSGSYNEQSF
size: medium-sized; V: TRBV6-2/TRBV6-3; J: TRBJ2-4; CDR3: CASSYSGGGFLAKNIQYF
size: .; V: TRBV29-1; J: TRBJ2-7; CDR3: CSVGAPQGFVYEQYF
size: medium-sized; V: TRBV29-1; J: TRBJ2-7; CDR3: CSVSTAPSLYEQYF
size: .; V: TRBV29-1; J: TRBJ1-5; CDR3: CSVDLGQGKGQPQHF
size: .; V: TRBV29-1; J: TRBJ1-3; CDR3: CSVPSTGGSGNTIYF
size: medium-sized; V: TRBV19; J: TRBJ2-1; CDR3: CASSARLAAYNEQFF
size: .; V: TRBV6-6; J: TRBJ2-3; CDR3: CAVSDYHTDTQYF
size: .; V: TRBV28; J: TRBJ2-1; CDR3: CASSGAQEPDDEQFF